The 7 T cell receptor beta chains listed next were all sequenced from one sample in a study of T cell responses to AZD1222 COVID-19 vaccine. Repertoires were generated with immunoSEQ multiplex PCR, while TCRdb's copy carries only in-frame clones and drops some. Found here are over 50,000 clones, approximately 89% of them singletons; the top ten hold approximately 15%. Sequenced here: peripheral blood, sampled on day 0 of AZD1222 vaccination. Every receptor here comes from an adult in good health.

V usage is TRBV30 and J usage is TRBJ2-7, with D possibly matching TRBD1 (5 bases). Per the germline V gene, CDR1 is GTSNPN and CDR2 is SVGIG (reference sequence). The CDR3 has 12 residues. V was pared by 3 bases and J by 4 bases, with 10 bases between. This CDR3 reads CAWSPQGYEQYF. CDR3 in DNA: TGTGCCTGGAGCCCTCAGGGTTACGAGCAGTACTTC.

The J gene is TRBJ2-1, the V gene TRBV24-1; 8 bases map to TRBD2. V lost 4 bases to trimming and J lost 6 bases; unmatched junction nucleotides: 4. Germline assignment: CDR1 KGHDR and CDR2 SFDVKD. The CDR3 is 14 residues long. CDR3 residues: CATSDSTSANEQFF. CDR3 bases: TGTGCCACCAGTGACTCGACTAGCGCCAATGAGCAGTTCTTC.

The V call is TRBV10-3, the J call TRBJ2-7, with 12 bases identical to TRBD2. Per germline, CDR1 ENHRY and CDR2 SYGVKD. The V segment lost 4 bases and the J segment 0 bases; nucleotides outside the gene matches: 10. The CDR3 has 18 residues. CDR3 bases: TGTGCCATCAGTGGTCTACCCCCGACTAGCGGGAGCTCCTACGAGCAGTACTTC. It yields the protein CAISGLPPTSGSSYEQYF.

The genes are TRBV6-5 and TRBJ1-2, with D possibly matching TRBD1 (6 bases). This CDR3 contains 13 residues. Germline V gene data show CDR1 as MNHEY and CDR2 as SVGAGI. V was pared by 7 bases and J by 5 bases, with 14 bases between. CDR3 residues: CASTRGSSYGYTF. The DNA for the CDR3 is TGTGCCAGCACCAGGGGCAGCTCTTATGGCTACACCTTC.

This clone was detected only a few times. Other DNA variants within this sample encode the same CDR3. The chain recombines TRBV7-9 with TRBJ2-7; the D gene is possibly TRBD2 (6 bases). The CDR3 loop spans 12 amino acids. The germline V gene encodes CDR1 SEHNR and CDR2 FQNEAQ (reference sequence). V was shortened by 3 bases and J by 3 bases, with 6 bases between the two germline ends. The CDR3, as DNA: TGTGCCAGCAGCTTTAGCGGCTACGAGCAGTACTTC. Residues: CASSFSGYEQYF.

The CDR3: CASSASWNSRGYTF. CDR3 nucleotides: TGCGCCAGCAGCGCAAGTTGGAATTCGCGGGGCTACACCTTC. V gene TRBV4-3 combines with J gene TRBJ1-2; D gene unclear. CDR1 is LGHNA, CDR2 YSLEER, per germline. V lost 5 bases to trimming and J lost 8 bases, with 18 bases between them. The CDR3 is 14 residues long.

This rearrangement joins TRBV24-1 to TRBJ2-3, with 10 bases matching TRBD2. Trimming took 5 bases from V and 6 from J; bases not matched to a gene: 10. The CDR3 has 16 amino acids. Germline values: CDR1 KGHDR, CDR2 SFDVKD. The CDR3 coding sequence is TGTGCCACCAGTGTGGGAGCGGGAGGGATTCCGGATACGCAGTATTTT. Translation gives CATSVGAGGIPDTQYF.